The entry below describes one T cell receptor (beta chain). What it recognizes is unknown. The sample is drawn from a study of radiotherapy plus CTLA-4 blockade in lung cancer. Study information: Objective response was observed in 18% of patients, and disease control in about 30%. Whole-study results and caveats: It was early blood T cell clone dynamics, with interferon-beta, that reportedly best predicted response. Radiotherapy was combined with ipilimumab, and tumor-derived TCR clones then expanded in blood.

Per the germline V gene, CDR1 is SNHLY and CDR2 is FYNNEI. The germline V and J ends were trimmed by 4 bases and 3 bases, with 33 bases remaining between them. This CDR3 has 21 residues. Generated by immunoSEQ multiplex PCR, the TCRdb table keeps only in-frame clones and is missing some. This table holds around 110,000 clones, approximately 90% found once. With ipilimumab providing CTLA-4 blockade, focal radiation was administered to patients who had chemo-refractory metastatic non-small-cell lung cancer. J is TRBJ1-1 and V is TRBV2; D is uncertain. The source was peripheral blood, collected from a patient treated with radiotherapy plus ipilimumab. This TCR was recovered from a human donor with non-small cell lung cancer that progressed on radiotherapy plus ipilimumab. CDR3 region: CASSAAVGSSPLGIRDTEAFF. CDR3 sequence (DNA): TGTGCCAGCAGTGCCGCAGTGGGGTCGTCGCCGCTCGGGATCCGGGACACTGAAGCTTTCTTT.